Given below is one T cell receptor (beta chain) in context. Its antigen is still unknown. J was trimmed by 3 bases and V by 10 bases; bases with no gene match: 8. CDR3 length: 14 residues. From germline, CDR1 is SNHLY and CDR2 FYNNEI. These data belong to a study of Ad26.COV2.S vaccination and SARS-CoV-2 variants. Study details: Administration of Ad26.COV2.S was intramuscular, either once or twice 56 days apart. Study-level results: Estimates derived from TCR breadth and depth analyses may have underestimated total T cell responses.

As to treatment: 15 to 20 received Ad26.COV2.S at low or high dose, single or two shots; 5 received placebo; per-sample allocation not given. Specimen acquisition occurred on day 63 following the initial vaccine or placebo injection. Generated by immunoSEQ multiplex PCR, the TCRdb table keeps only in-frame clones and is missing some. Here the sample spans 350,000 to 400,000 clones, 80% to 90% being singletons. The receptor's source is a person between 18 and 60 years old who received the Ad26.COV2.S COVID-19 vaccine or a placebo. The V call is TRBV2, the J call TRBJ2-7, with 11 nucleotides matching TRBD2. The source was peripheral blood, collected in a trial of Ad26.COV2.S vaccine versus placebo. For the CDR3, the DNA is TGTGCCATCCCACTAGCGGGGGCGAACTACGAGCAGTACTTC. It translates to CAIPLAGANYEQYF.